These 15 T cell receptor beta chains originate from one sample sequenced in a study of blood T cell repertoires in COVID-19 (dated by TCRdb to 2019 to 2021). Receptors were amplified or captured by the immunoSEQ multiplex PCR assay. As stored in TCRdb, this immuneACCESS dataset retains in-frame rearrangements with V and J assigned. A fraction of the clones does not appear; measured against another copy, unresolved V genes explain less than half of the discrepancy, and the remainder lacks a known reason. The sample table records under 300,000 clones; approximately 88% of these occur just once. Jointly, the top ten make up approximately 1.5% of the sample. Sample: peripheral blood. The receptors derive from a human donor with COVID-19, enrolled during active disease. The donor label of this sample is uncertain.

This clone turned up a few times. The rearrangement joins TRBV9 to TRBJ2-7; perhaps TRBD2 as D (6 bases). The germline V gene encodes CDR1 SGDLS and CDR2 YYNGEE. Trimming took off 4 bases at V and 2 bases at J, with 19 bases between the two ends. The CDR3 extends over 16 amino acids. The CDR3 nucleotides read TGTGCCAGCAGCTTCGGGGTTGCGGGACCCACCTACGAGCAGTACTTC. It translates to CASSFGVAGPTYEQYF.

The chain combines TRBV11-2 with TRBJ2-7; D is perhaps TRBD2 (6 bases). CDR1 and CDR2 (germline): SGHAT, FQNNGV. Trimming removed 5 bases from V and 6 bases from J, with 17 bases in between. This CDR3 is 14 amino acids long. CDR3 sequence (DNA): TGTGCCAGCAGCCGACTAGTGGGTGGGGGCGAGCAGTACTTC. Translation gives CASSRLVGGGEQYF. The complete variable domain, with remaining parts taken from reference TRBV11-2 and TRBJ2-7, reads EAGVAQSPRYKIIEKRQSVAFWCNPISGHATLYWYQQILGQGPKLLIQFQNNGVVDDSQLPKDRFSAERLKGVDSTLKIQPAKLEDSAVYLCASSRLVGGGEQYFGPGTRLTVT.

The chain links TRBV28 to TRBJ2-1; D remains ambiguous. The V gene's germline CDR1 is MDHEN and CDR2 SYDVKM. With 3 bases removed from V and 4 bases from J, the gap between germline ends came to 13 bases. The CDR3 has 15 residues. CDR3 coding DNA: TGTGCCAGCAGTTTTCGAGGTACCATATACAATGAGCAGTTCTTC. Protein: CASSFRGTIYNEQFF.

This clone showed up just once. The chain combines TRBV2 with TRBJ2-7; TRBD1 agrees at 10 bases. Germline assignment: CDR1 SNHLY and CDR2 FYNNEI. CDR3 length equals 15 residues. Germline trimming cut 4 bases from V and 4 bases from J; bases unmatched to any gene: 7. This CDR3 is CASSADRGPPYEQYF. In DNA form, the CDR3 reads TGTGCCAGCAGTGCAGACAGGGGGCCCCCTTACGAGCAGTACTTC.

Concerning this clone itself: Other nucleotide sequences from this sample produce the same CDR3. This chain links TRBV5-1 with TRBJ1-5; 9 bases match TRBD1. The CDR3 contains 16 residues. Germline V CDR1 and CDR2: SGHRS, YFSETQ. V was clipped by 0 bases and J by 2 bases; unmatched bases: 3. CDR3 in DNA: TGCGCCAGCAGCTTGGGGGACAGGGAGGGCAATCAGCCCCAGCATTTT. Encoded protein: CASSLGDREGNQPQHF.

The chain carries TRBV5-6 and TRBJ2-7, with TRBD1 matching 11 bases. Looked up from germline, CDR1 is SGHDT and CDR2 is YYEEEE. CDR3 length: 15 amino acids. The V gene end was trimmed by 2 bases and the J gene end by 3 bases; junction bases not matched to a gene: 4. CDR3 loop: CASSLGTGGYYEQYF. The CDR3 coding sequence is TGTGCCAGCAGCTTAGGGACAGGGGGGTACTACGAGCAGTACTTC.

The chain combines TRBV4-1 with TRBJ1-2; D may be TRBD1 (5 bases). From germline, CDR1 is MGHRA and CDR2 YSYEKL. V shed 0 bases and J shed 5 bases, with 13 bases lying between them. The CDR3 loop spans 15 amino acids. Here the CDR3 reads CASSQESAGHYGYTF. In DNA form, the CDR3 reads TGCGCCAGCAGCCAAGAGTCAGCAGGACATTATGGCTACACCTTC.

The J gene is TRBJ2-5, the V gene TRBV5-4; D is possibly TRBD1 (6 bases). CDR3 length: 15 amino acids. Trimming cost V 1 base and J 2 bases, with 12 bases left between them. Per germline, CDR1 SGHNT and CDR2 YYREEE (reference sequence). The CDR3 region has the DNA TGTGCCAGCAGCTTGTTGTTTAGGGGGCAAGAGACCCAGTACTTC. This translates into CASSLLFRGQETQYF.

The gene calls are TRBV7-9 and TRBJ2-1, with 9 nucleotides matching TRBD2. Germline loops: CDR1 SEHNR, CDR2 FQNEAQ (reference sequence). J lost 9 bases, V lost 5 bases, and 14 bases had no gene match. The CDR3 sequence is 16 residues long. The CDR3, as DNA: TGTGCCAGCAGCGTTTTGGGCGGGGGGGAAAAGGGTGAGCAGTTCTTC. Translating it yields CASSVLGGGEKGEQFF.

V gene TRBV5-8 combines with J gene TRBJ1-1, with D perhaps TRBD1 (6 bases). Trimming removed 6 bases from V and 3 bases from J, with 12 bases in between. Germline assignment: CDR1 SGHTS and CDR2 YDEGEE. The CDR3 runs 13 residues. CDR3 DNA sequence: TGTGCCAGCAAACAGGGTTTCGACACTGAAGCTTTCTTT. As protein: CASKQGFDTEAFF.

The chain uses TRBV7-2 and TRBJ2-1; 9 bases agree with TRBD2. Germline trimming cut 4 bases from V and 8 bases from J; bases unmatched to any gene: 15. From germline, CDR1 is SGHTA and CDR2 FQGNSA. The CDR3 runs 17 residues. The CDR3: CASSSQSGLAGSDEQFF. The CDR3 DNA sequence: TGTGCCAGCAGCTCCCAAAGTGGGCTAGCGGGAAGCGATGAGCAGTTCTTC. Supplemented by reference TRBV7-2 and TRBJ2-1, the full variable domain reads GAGVSQSPSNKVTEKGKDVELRCDPISGHTALYWYRQSLGQGLEFLIYFQGNSAPDKSGLPSDRFSAERTGGSVSTLTIQRTQQEDSAVYLCASSSQSGLAGSDEQFFGPGTRLTVL.

This sequence joins TRBV19 and TRBJ1-6, with no clear D. V lost 3 bases and J 10 bases, leaving 13 bases between the germline ends. This CDR3 is built from 14 residues. In germline, CDR1 is LNHDA, CDR2 SQIVND (reference sequence). The CDR3: CASSMESNGSPLHF. In DNA, the CDR3 is TGTGCCAGTAGTATGGAGAGTAACGGCTCACCCCTCCACTTT.

This chain links TRBV29-1 with TRBJ1-5; D may be TRBD1 (5 bases). V lost 4 bases to trimming and J lost 6 bases, with 13 bases between them. The CDR3 has 13 residues. Per germline, CDR1 SQVTM and CDR2 ANQGSEA. The CDR3 loop reads CSVGGAGTQPQHF. In DNA, the CDR3 is TGCAGCGTTGGCGGGGCAGGGACTCAGCCCCAGCATTTT.

The chain combines TRBV11-2 with TRBJ2-1, with 12 bases that match TRBD2. The CDR3 loop spans 15 amino acids. CDR1 and CDR2 from the germline V gene are SGHAT and FQNNGV. J gave up 3 bases and V 3 bases, and 0 bases lay outside the gene matches. The CDR3 coding sequence is TGTGCCAGCAGCTTGACTAGCGGGAGCTACAATGAGCAGTTCTTC. This gives the protein CASSLTSGSYNEQFF.

This clone was detected once. The chain has TRBV19 and TRBJ2-5, with D perhaps TRBD1 (6 bases). V lost 6 bases, J lost 0 bases, and 14 bases lay in between. CDR3 length: 15 amino acids. Germline V gives CDR1 LNHDA, CDR2 SQIVND (reference sequence). The CDR3 region is CASSELGANQETQYF. CDR3 DNA: TGTGCCAGTAGCGAATTGGGGGCCAACCAAGAGACCCAGTACTTC.